Below, 29 T cell receptor beta chains from the same sample are listed, as sequenced in a study of CD8 T cells in Susac syndrome. When the RNA was reverse transcribed, random hexamers were used with an input of roughly 0.45 to 1 ug. From the immunoSEQ multiplex PCR reads, TCRdb called clonotypes with MiXCR, one entry per CDR3 protein. In the table there are hundreds of thousands of distinct CDR3 sequences, approximately 85% of which are singletons. The sample comprised CD8+ T cells from PBMCs. All receptors come from a human donor with multiple sclerosis.

The J gene is TRBJ1-2, the V gene TRBV12-3 or TRBV12-4; D call uncertain. V shed 3 bases and J shed 4 bases, with 9 bases lying between them. The CDR3 is 13 residues long. In DNA form, the CDR3 reads TGTGCCAGCAGTTTTGACCTGGCCTATGGCTACACCTTC. It codes for CASSFDLAYGYTF.

This sequence joins TRBV19 and TRBJ2-1, with 7 bases aligning to TRBD2. V was pared by 2 bases and J by 5 bases, with 3 bases of the junction left unmatched. The germline gives CDR1 LNHDA, CDR2 SQIVND (reference sequence). This CDR3 region has 14 residues. CDR3 residues: CASSIWRENNEQFF. The CDR3 coding sequence is TGTGCCAGTAGTATATGGCGGGAGAACAATGAGCAGTTCTTC. Full variable domain (outside the CDR3, taken from reference TRBV19 and TRBJ2-1): DGGITQSPKYLFRKEGQNVTLSCEQNLNHDAMYWYRQDPGQGLRLIYYSQIVNDFQKGDIAEGYSVSREKKESFPLTVTSAQKNPTAFYLCASSIWRENNEQFFGPGTRLTVL.

The rearrangement uses TRBV6-5 and TRBJ2-7, with D hard to call. From germline, CDR1 is MNHEY and CDR2 SVGAGI. Trimming cost V 1 base and J 3 bases, with 7 bases left between them. The CDR3 extends over 13 amino acids. The CDR3 loop is CASSYFESYEQYF. The DNA for the CDR3 is TGTGCCAGCAGTTACTTCGAGAGCTACGAGCAGTACTTC.

The chain recombines TRBV7-2 with TRBJ2-4, with D tentatively TRBD2 (5 bases). This CDR3 is 11 amino acids long. Trimming took off 8 bases at V and 5 bases at J, with 7 bases between the two ends. CDR1 is SGHTA, CDR2 FQGNSA, per germline. CDR3 protein: CASELENIQYF. For the CDR3, the DNA is TGTGCCAGCGAACTAGAAAACATTCAGTACTTC.

This clonotype was found once. The chain links TRBV4-2 to TRBJ2-5; TRBD2 might be the D (5 bases). V shed 0 bases and J shed 5 bases, with 16 bases lying between them. CDR3 length: 16 residues. Germline V gene sequence: CDR1 LGHNA, CDR2 YNFKEQ. The CDR3 nucleotides read TGTGCCAGCAGCCAAGATAATATGAGCGGTAGTGAGACCCAGTACTTC. It codes for CASSQDNMSGSETQYF.

The table lists this clonotype with a few counts. This chain uses TRBV11-2 with TRBJ2-3; D not certain. Germline CDR1 is SGHAT and CDR2 is FQNNGV. V lost 1 base, J lost 0 bases, and 5 bases lay in between. This CDR3 has 14 residues. In DNA, the CDR3 is TGTGCCAGCAGCTTAGTCGCAAGCACAGATACGCAGTATTTT. Residues: CASSLVASTDTQYF.

The genes are TRBV29-1 and TRBJ2-1; 11 bases are shared with TRBD2. The V gene's germline CDR1 is SQVTM and CDR2 ANQGSEA. The CDR3 is 13 amino acids. Trimming cost V 5 bases and J 5 bases; bases outside gene matches: 2. CDR3: CSVLTSGDNEQFF. CDR3 nucleotide sequence: TGCAGCGTTCTGACTAGCGGGGACAATGAGCAGTTCTTC.

The chain is built from TRBV27 and TRBJ2-7, with D possibly being TRBD2 (5 bases). Trimming took off 3 bases at V and 2 bases at J, with 8 bases between the two ends. This CDR3 has 13 amino acids. The germline V gene encodes CDR1 MNHEY and CDR2 SMNVEV (reference sequence). CDR3 coding DNA: TGTGCCAGCAGTTTGACGAGGGCCTACGAGCAGTACTTC. This codes for CASSLTRAYEQYF.

This clonotype has just one count. V usage is TRBV13 and J usage is TRBJ2-5; the D gene is possibly TRBD2 (6 bases). V was trimmed by 5 bases and J by 5 bases, leaving 15 bases between them. Germline CDR1 reads PRHDT; CDR2 reads FYEKMQ (reference sequence). This CDR3 has 14 residues. The CDR3 nucleotides read TGTGCCAGCAGCGCCCGTCCCGGGGGTGAGACCCAGTACTTC. Residues: CASSARPGGETQYF.

This chain joins TRBV5-6 and TRBJ2-2; D unresolved. The germline V gene encodes CDR1 SGHDT and CDR2 YYEEEE. V dropped 0 bases and J dropped 2 bases, with 8 bases sitting between them. The CDR3 is made up of 15 amino acids. The CDR3 nucleotides read TGTGCCAGCAGCTTGGAGTGGGGAAACACCGGGGAGCTGTTTTTT. It codes for CASSLEWGNTGELFF.

This clonotype was seen a single time. This chain links TRBV24-1 with TRBJ2-1, with a possible D match to TRBD1 (5 bases). The length of the CDR3 is 13 residues. V was trimmed by 5 bases and J by 2 bases, leaving 6 bases between them. Germline V gives CDR1 KGHDR, CDR2 SFDVKD. CDR3 sequence (DNA): TGTGCCACCAGTGGGGGCCCCTACAATGAGCAGTTCTTC. Protein product: CATSGGPYNEQFF.

This clonotype was recorded a few times. The chain combines TRBV27 with TRBJ2-7, with 7 positions matching TRBD2. The CDR3 has 14 amino acids. V was pared by 3 bases and J by 2 bases, with 4 bases of the junction left unmatched. The germline CDR1 and CDR2 sequences are MNHEY and SMNVEV (reference sequence). The CDR3 bases are TGTGCCAGCAGTTTTGGGGCGGGAGCCTACGAGCAGTACTTC. It encodes CASSFGAGAYEQYF.

This chain connects TRBV18 to TRBJ2-7; TRBD2 matches 10 bases. The CDR3 spans 15 residues. The V gene's germline CDR1 is KGHSH and CDR2 LQKENI. Unmatched junction bases numbered 5, after V lost 3 bases and J lost 3 bases. The CDR3 loop reads CASSPGGLADYEQYF. For the CDR3, the DNA is TGTGCCAGCTCACCCGGCGGACTAGCGGACTACGAGCAGTACTTC.

The J gene is TRBJ2-1, the V gene TRBV15, with TRBD2 matching over 15 bases. Germline CDR1 reads LNHNV; CDR2 reads YYDKDF (reference sequence). CDR3 size: 20 residues. With 0 bases clipped from V and 7 bases from J, the junction kept 13 bases outside the gene matches. CDR3 region: CATSRDGLAGGRLETNEQFF. DNA for the CDR3: TGTGCCACCAGCAGAGACGGACTAGCGGGAGGGCGGCTCGAAACGAATGAGCAGTTCTTC.

The chain uses TRBV28 and TRBJ2-7, with a tentative D call TRBD1 (6 bases). Germline V gene data show CDR1 as MDHEN and CDR2 as SYDVKM. Trimming pared 7 bases from V and 3 bases from J, leaving 22 bases between. The CDR3 runs to 16 residues. The CDR3 sequence is CASNSPINRVSYEQYF. The CDR3 region has the DNA TGTGCCAGCAACAGCCCGATAAACAGGGTAAGCTACGAGCAGTACTTC. Drawing the rest from reference TRBV28 and TRBJ2-7, the complete variable domain is DVKVTQSSRYLVKRTGEKVFLECVQDMDHENMFWYRQDPGLGLRLIYFSYDVKMKEKGDIPEGYSVSREKKERFSLILESASTNQTSMYLCASNSPINRVSYEQYFGPGTRLTVT.

This chain connects TRBV27 to TRBJ2-7; 10 nucleotides agree with TRBD2. The CDR3 spans 14 residues. In germline, CDR1 is MNHEY, CDR2 SMNVEV (reference sequence). Germline trimming cut 2 bases from V and 7 bases from J; bases unmatched to any gene: 5. The CDR3 coding sequence is TGTGCCAGCAGTTTAAGACTAGCGGGCGTTGAGCAGTACTTC. Translated, it gives CASSLRLAGVEQYF.

The V call is TRBV20-1, the J call TRBJ2-1, with TRBD2 matching 12 bases. The CDR3 totals 16 residues. With 0 bases clipped from V and 7 bases from J, the junction kept 7 bases outside the gene matches. The germline V gene has CDR1 DFQATT and CDR2 SNEGSKA (reference sequence). The CDR3 coding sequence is TGCAGTGCTAGAGAGAAGAGACTAGCGGGAGAGAATGAGCAGTTCTTC. Its translation is CSAREKRLAGENEQFF.

This sequence joins TRBV6-1 and TRBJ1-2, with 8 bases fitting TRBD1. The CDR3 has 16 amino acids. Germline V gene sequence: CDR1 MNHNS, CDR2 SASEGT. With V trimmed by 5 bases and J by 7 bases, 15 bases remained unmatched. The CDR3 loop is CASSPRQGSTGGGYTF. The CDR3 DNA reads as TGTGCCAGCAGTCCCAGACAGGGGAGTACTGGTGGTGGCTACACCTTC.

The chain joins TRBV20-1 to TRBJ2-6; D may match TRBD1 or TRBD2 (6 bases each). The germline V gene has CDR1 DFQATT and CDR2 SNEGSKA (reference sequence). The V end was cut by 1 base, the J end by 2 bases, with 12 bases between. The CDR3 extends over 16 amino acids. CDR3 residues: CSARGIGGPGANVLTF. DNA of the CDR3: TGCAGTGCTAGAGGGATCGGGGGCCCTGGGGCCAACGTCCTGACTTTC.

This clonotype was observed a few times. The V call is TRBV19, the J call TRBJ2-4, with 12 bases aligning to TRBD1. There are 17 residues in the CDR3. After removal of 5 bases from V and 1 base from J, the junction contained 6 bases not matched to a gene. Germline CDR1 is LNHDA and CDR2 is SQIVND (reference sequence). The CDR3 coding sequence is TGTGCCAGTAGTGACGTCGGGACAGGGGGCGCCAAAAACATTCAGTACTTC. This codes for CASSDVGTGGAKNIQYF.

The CDR3 DNA is TGTGCCAGCAGTTTCTCTAGCAGTATCGGTTACTACGAGCAGTACTTC. This codes for CASSFSSSIGYYEQYF. The gene calls are TRBV6-5 and TRBJ2-7; D is possibly TRBD2 (5 bases). Germline V gives CDR1 MNHEY, CDR2 SVGAGI. V dropped 4 bases and J dropped 3 bases, with 19 bases sitting between them. There are 16 residues in the CDR3.

The chain recombines TRBV20-1 with TRBJ2-7, with 10 positions matching TRBD1. Per the germline V gene, CDR1 is DFQATT and CDR2 is SNEGSKA (reference sequence). Trimming took 3 bases from V and 4 from J; bases not matched to a gene: 3. This CDR3 spans 13 amino acids. For the CDR3, the DNA is TGCAGTGCTAGGGGGACAGGGGAGTACGAGCAGTACTTC. It is translated as CSARGTGEYEQYF.

This chain uses TRBV4-1 with TRBJ2-7; 12 nucleotides match TRBD2. Looked up from germline, CDR1 is MGHRA and CDR2 is YSYEKL. The CDR3 covers 17 residues. After removal of 5 bases from V and 0 bases from J, the junction contained 8 bases not matched to a gene. This CDR3 is CASSFRLAGDSSYEQYF. The CDR3, as DNA: TGCGCCAGCAGCTTCCGACTAGCGGGAGATAGCTCCTACGAGCAGTACTTC.

The genes are TRBV27 and TRBJ2-7, with TRBD2 identical over 9 bases. This CDR3 comprises 20 residues. Trimming took 0 bases from V and 0 from J; bases not matched to a gene: 15. Germline V gene sequence: CDR1 MNHEY, CDR2 SMNVEV (reference sequence). The CDR3 region has the DNA TGTGCCAGCAGTTTATCGAATTTGGCGGGAGGGCTCAAAAGCTCCTACGAGCAGTACTTC. Translating it yields CASSLSNLAGGLKSSYEQYF.

The CDR3 bases are TGCAGCGTTGTAGTTACAGGGGAAATCTATGGCTACACCTTC. It is translated as CSVVVTGEIYGYTF. The chain uses TRBV29-1 and TRBJ1-2; 7 nucleotides line up with TRBD1. The CDR3 spans 14 residues. V dropped 4 bases and J dropped 4; count of bases not matched to a gene: 9. CDR1 is SQVTM, CDR2 ANQGSEA, per germline.

This clonotype appeared a few times. A read error may produce the germline difference seen at one junction end. The gene calls are TRBV7-8 and TRBJ2-1; 11 bases match TRBD2. Germline assignment: CDR1 SGHVS and CDR2 FQNEAQ. The CDR3 extends over 15 amino acids. In DNA, the CDR3 is TGTGCCAGCAGTTTAGCGGGAGGGAGGCGACATGAGCAGTTCTTC. It codes for CASSLAGGRRHEQFF.

The chain combines TRBV11-2 with TRBJ1-4; no clear D. Trimming removed 1 base from V and 0 bases from J, with 12 bases in between. CDR1 SGHAT and CDR2 FQNNGV come from the germline V gene. The CDR3 loop spans 17 amino acids. CDR3: CASSLVGTPATNEKLFF. Here the CDR3 DNA reads TGTGCCAGCAGCTTAGTGGGCACCCCTGCAACTAATGAAAAACTGTTTTTT.

The chain links TRBV6-1 to TRBJ2-7; D gene uncertain. The CDR3 covers 17 residues. V shed 5 bases and J shed 6 bases, with 26 bases lying between them. Germline assignment: CDR1 MNHNS and CDR2 SASEGT. The CDR3 DNA sequence: TGTGCCAGCAGTCTTGATGTCCCACTCGAAGGTCGCTCCGAGCAGTACTTC. Its translation: CASSLDVPLEGRSEQYF.

The chain is built from TRBV27 and TRBJ2-1; TRBD2 is a possible D gene (6 bases). The CDR3 is 12 residues long. Trimming stripped 7 bases from V and 6 bases from J, with 10 bases between. Per the germline V gene, CDR1 is MNHEY and CDR2 is SMNVEV (reference sequence). CDR3 residues: CASMWGGNEQFF. The CDR3 DNA reads TGTGCCAGCATGTGGGGAGGCAATGAGCAGTTCTTC.